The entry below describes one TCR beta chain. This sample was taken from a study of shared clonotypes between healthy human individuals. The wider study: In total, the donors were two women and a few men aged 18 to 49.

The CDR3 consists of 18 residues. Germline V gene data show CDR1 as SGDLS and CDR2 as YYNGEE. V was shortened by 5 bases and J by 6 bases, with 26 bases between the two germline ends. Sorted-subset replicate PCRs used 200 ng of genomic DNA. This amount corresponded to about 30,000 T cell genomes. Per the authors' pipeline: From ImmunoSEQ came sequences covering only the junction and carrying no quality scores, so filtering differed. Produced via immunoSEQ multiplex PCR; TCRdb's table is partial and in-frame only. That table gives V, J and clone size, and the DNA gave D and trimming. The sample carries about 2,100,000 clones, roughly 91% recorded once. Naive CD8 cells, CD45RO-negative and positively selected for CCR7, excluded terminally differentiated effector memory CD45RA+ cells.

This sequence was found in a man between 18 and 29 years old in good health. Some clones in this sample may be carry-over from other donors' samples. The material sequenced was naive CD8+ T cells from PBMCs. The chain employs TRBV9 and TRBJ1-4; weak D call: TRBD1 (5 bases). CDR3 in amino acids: CASSDNPRETEPYEKLFF. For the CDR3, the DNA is TGTGCCAGCAGTGACAACCCTCGGGAGACAGAGCCTTATGAAAAACTGTTTTTT.